The rows below give T cell receptor beta chains drawn from one sample of a study of human T cells and chemical hapten exposure. From the 5' RACE reads, TCRdb called clonotypes with MiXCR, one entry per CDR3 protein. Here the sample spans around 80,000 distinct CDR3 sequences, 15% to 20% being singletons. The source of these receptors is a female donor in good health. The CDR3 runs from the conserved cysteine through the conserved F or W. D genes are given only for firm matches. A clone size is listed for some rows: how often the clone was seen (once, few, many), or a class if it is expanded.

clone_size j_call d_call v_call cdr3_nt cdr3_aa
few TRBJ1-4 TRBD1 TRBV28 TGTGCCAGCAGTGGCCTGGCAGGGGGTAATGAAAAACTGTTTTTT CASSGLAGGNEKLFF
. TRBJ1-2 TRBD1 TRBV2 TGTGCCATCGGAGGGACAGGGTTGGGCGGCTACACCTTC CAIGGTGLGGYTF
few TRBJ1-2 TRBD1 TRBV6-6 TGTGCCAGCAGTTACTACGCCGACAGGGCTCCCGGCTACACCTTC CASSYYADRAPGYTF
. TRBJ2-1 TRBD2 TRBV29-1 TGCAGCGTAGTGGGACTAGCGGGAGGGGGGGAGCAGTTCTTC CSVVGLAGGGEQFF
few TRBJ2-1 TRBD2 TRBV20-1 TGCAGTGCTGCTCGGACTAGCGGGAGGGACAATGAGCAGTTCTTC CSAARTSGRDNEQFF
. TRBJ1-1 . TRBV7-8 TGTGCCAGCAGCCTAATGGCGGGTGTGAACACTGAAGCTTTCTTT CASSLMAGVNTEAFF
few TRBJ2-5 . TRBV5-1 TGCGCCAGCAGCTTTAACGCAGGGCAAGAGACCCAGTACTTC CASSFNAGQETQYF
. TRBJ1-2 . TRBV7-2 TGTGCCAGCAGCTTATGGACAGCTAACTATGGCTACACCTTC CASSLWTANYGYTF
. TRBJ1-1 . TRBV12-2 TGTGCAAGTCGCCTCGGGAAGGCGGGACCCACTGAAGCTTTCTTT CASRLGKAGPTEAFF
. TRBJ2-7 . TRBV28 TGTGCCAGCACCATCCAGCGCAGCTCCTACGAGCAGTACTTC CASTIQRSSYEQYF
. TRBJ2-3 TRBD1 TRBV6-4 TGTGCCAGCAGTGAAAGTGCAGGGGGAACAGATACGCAGTATTTT CASSESAGGTDTQYF
. TRBJ1-1 . TRBV6-2/TRBV6-3 TGTGCCAGCAGTTACCCGATTCTGAACACTGAAGCTTTCTTT CASSYPILNTEAFF
few TRBJ1-1 . TRBV18 TGTGCCAGCTCCTCACAGGACCGGCACACTGAAGCTTTCTTT CASSSQDRHTEAFF
few TRBJ2-3 TRBD2 TRBV4-1 TGCGCCAGCAGCCAAGGGCTGACTAGCGGGGTTTTCGATACGCAGTATTTT CASSQGLTSGVFDTQYF
. TRBJ1-1 TRBD1 TRBV10-3 TGTGCCATCACGGCAGGGGGCGAGGGGACTGAAGCTTTCTTT CAITAGGEGTEAFF
few TRBJ1-2 . TRBV29-1 TGCAGCGTTGAAGGGGGAAAGCGGGGGTTCGATGGCTACACCTTC CSVEGGKRGFDGYTF
. TRBJ2-1 TRBD2 TRBV12-3/TRBV12-4 TGTGCCACCAACCCTCATAGCGGGGCCGGGGGGGAGCAGTTCTTC CATNPHSGAGGEQFF
. TRBJ2-1 . TRBV7-2 TGTGCCAGCAGCTTAGCAGGCGGTGCCATGGGGAACATTGGGCAGTTCTTC CASSLAGGAMGNIGQFF
few TRBJ1-1 . TRBV20-1 TGCAGCCACCAGAGGGGAACTAACACTGAAGCTTTCTTT CSHQRGTNTEAFF
. TRBJ1-2 . TRBV2 TGTGCCAGCAAAAGGGGCATAACTAACTATGGCTACACCTTC CASKRGITNYGYTF
once TRBJ2-1 TRBD2 TRBV20-1 TGCAGTGCTGAAATCCTAGCGGGAGTTGCCAATGAGCAGTTCTTC CSAEILAGVANEQFF
few TRBJ2-2 TRBD1 TRBV27 TGTGCCAGCAGTTTAAGCGGGGTTGCGGCGACAGGGGGGTTGTTTTTT CASSLSGVAATGGLFF
many TRBJ2-3 TRBD2 TRBV27 TGTGCCAGCAGACTAGCGGGAGTTACGGCAGATACGCAGTATTTT CASRLAGVTADTQYF
few TRBJ1-1 . TRBV5-1 TGCGCCAGTGACGCCACAGGGAACACTGAAGCTTTCTTT CASDATGNTEAFF
once TRBJ2-1 . TRBV2 TGTGCCAGCGTAGGACCCGTGGGGAATGAGCAGTTCTTC CASVGPVGNEQFF
. TRBJ2-2 . TRBV11-3 TGTGCCAGCAGCATTACAGGGAACACCGGGGAGCTGTTTTTT CASSITGNTGELFF
. TRBJ2-6 . TRBV18 TGTGCCAGCTCACCACCGAGCGAGAACGTCCTGACTTTC CASSPPSENVLTF
few TRBJ1-5 . TRBV28 TGTGCCAGCAGCTCTGCCTCAGGGAGGGGTCAGCCCCAGCATTTT CASSSASGRGQPQHF
few TRBJ1-1 . TRBV7-2 TGTGCCAGCAGACGTAGGACTGGGAACACTGAAGCTTTCTTT CASRRRTGNTEAFF
. TRBJ1-4 TRBD1 TRBV6-5 TGTGCCAGCAGCTCTCCAGGGGGCACTAATGAAAAACTGTTTTTT CASSSPGGTNEKLFF
few TRBJ2-1 TRBD2 TRBV7-2 TGTGCCAGCAGCCTGAAGCGGGGGGGCGTGAATGAGCAGTTCTTC CASSLKRGGVNEQFF
few TRBJ2-1 . TRBV12-3/TRBV12-4 TGTGCCAGCAGTTTAGCGCGGGACGGGGGCGCGTTAAATGAGCAGTTCTTC CASSLARDGGALNEQFF
. TRBJ1-2 . TRBV29-1 TGCAGCGTTGAACCGGGGGTAGGCTATGGCTACACCTTC CSVEPGVGYGYTF
. TRBJ2-3 TRBD2 TRBV11-2 TGTGCCAGCAGCTTAGACGCGGGGGGGCCCGGAGATACGCAGTATTTT CASSLDAGGPGDTQYF
many TRBJ2-3 . TRBV7-9 TGTGCCAGCAGCTTAGGGGGGCCTCTCACCACAGATACGCAGTATTTT CASSLGGPLTTDTQYF
few TRBJ2-5 TRBD2 TRBV20-1 TGCAGTGCTAGAGATCTGATAGCGGGAACCCAAGAGACCCAGTACTTC CSARDLIAGTQETQYF
many TRBJ1-1 TRBD1 TRBV4-3 TGCGCCAGCAGCCAAGGGTTGCAGGGGGCGCGGAACACTGAAGCTTTCTTT CASSQGLQGARNTEAFF
. TRBJ1-5 . TRBV2 TGTGCCAGCAGTGATATGGGGAATCAGCCCCAGCATTTT CASSDMGNQPQHF
few TRBJ1-5 . TRBV6-2/TRBV6-3 TGTGCCAGCAGCGGGAGGATTAATCAGCCCCAGCATTTT CASSGRINQPQHF
few TRBJ2-2 . TRBV19 TGTGCCAGTAGTATTTACGGGACGGCGAACACCGGGGAGCTGTTTTTT CASSIYGTANTGELFF
. TRBJ2-7 TRBD1 TRBV11-2 TGTGCCAGCAGCTTCTTACAGGGGGGTGGCGATAGTGGCGAGCAGTACTTC CASSFLQGGGDSGEQYF